This entry describes one T cell receptor beta chain. The antigen is undetermined. This specimen belongs to a study of T cell repertoires in cytomegalovirus infection. Study background: Matching HLA type and CMV infection were both indicated by public TCR beta signatures.

V shed 7 bases and J shed 5 bases, with 16 bases lying between them. Germline values: CDR1 SGHTA, CDR2 FQGNSA. The CDR3 runs 14 residues. Overall study findings and caveats: The study found HLA-C-restricted CMV-specific TCR beta clonotypes dominating the ex vivo response.

TCRdb called the reads again in MiXCR, with one record for every CDR3 protein. The sample consists of about 830,000 distinct CDR3 sequences, less than 35% of them appearing once. This sample comprised cultured CD8+ T cells from PBMCs, obtained from culture after CMV antigen stimulation. This TCR derives from a human donor in good health (CMV status not recorded). Some clones in this sample may be carry-over from other donors' samples. This chain joins TRBV7-2 and TRBJ2-3; D tentatively reads TRBD1 or TRBD2 (6 bases each). The CDR3 spells CASTLRGALDTQYF. CDR3 nucleotide sequence: TGTGCCAGCACCCTAAGGGGGGCACTAGATACGCAGTATTTT.